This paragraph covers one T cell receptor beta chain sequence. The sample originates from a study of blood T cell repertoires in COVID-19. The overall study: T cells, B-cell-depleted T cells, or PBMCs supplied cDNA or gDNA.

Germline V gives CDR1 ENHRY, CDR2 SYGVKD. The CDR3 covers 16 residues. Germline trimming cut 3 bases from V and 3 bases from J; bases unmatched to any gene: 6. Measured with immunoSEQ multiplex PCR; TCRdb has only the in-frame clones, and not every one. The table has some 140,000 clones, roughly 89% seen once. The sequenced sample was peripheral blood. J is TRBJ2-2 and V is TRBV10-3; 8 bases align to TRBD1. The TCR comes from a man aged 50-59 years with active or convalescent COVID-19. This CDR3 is CAISEIADRDTGELFF. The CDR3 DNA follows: TGTGCCATCAGTGAAATAGCGGACAGGGACACCGGGGAGCTGTTTTTT.